Below, 23 T cell receptor beta chains from the same sample are listed, as sequenced in a study of long-term antiretroviral therapy in people with HIV. At survey level, the immunoSEQ assay was run in its v3.0 version. Clones were sequenced by immunoSEQ multiplex PCR, and TCRdb holds only the in-frame ones, with some missing. Here the sample spans 15,000 or so clones, around 88% being singletons. Sequenced material: unsorted PBMCs, taken approximately 2.3 years before starting antiretroviral therapy. The origin of the receptors is a woman in her 30s with HIV.

The chain employs TRBV7-9 and TRBJ1-2, with D possibly matching TRBD1 (6 bases). The V gene's germline CDR1 is SEHNR and CDR2 FQNEAQ (reference sequence). The CDR3 loop spans 13 amino acids. Trimming cost V 5 bases and J 5 bases, with 12 bases left between them. CDR3 sequence (DNA): TGTGCCAGCAGCCTGGACAGCCTATATGGCTACACCTTC. Translated: CASSLDSLYGYTF.

This clone was found once. The chain joins TRBV25-1 to TRBJ1-1; 9 positions match TRBD1. The CDR3 is 17 amino acids. Germline-derived CDR1 and CDR2 are MGHDK and SYGVNS. The junction had 12 bases not matched to a gene; V was cut back by 1 base and J by 6 bases. The CDR3 DNA is TGTGCCAGCAGTGAATCAACAGGGGGCAGGTTGAGCGCTGAAGCTTTCTTT. This encodes CASSESTGGRLSAEAFF.

The CDR3, as DNA: TGTGCCACCAGCAGAGAACCGAACACCGGGGAGCTGTTTTTT. This encodes CATSREPNTGELFF. The chain combines TRBV15 with TRBJ2-2; D is uncertain. The V end was cut by 0 bases, the J end by 0 bases, with 2 bases between. The CDR3 runs to 14 residues. Germline lookup yields CDR1 LNHNV and CDR2 YYDKDF (reference sequence).

This chain connects TRBV5-6 to TRBJ1-5; D gene ambiguous. The germline V gene encodes CDR1 SGHDT and CDR2 YYEEEE. V lost 2 bases and J lost 3, with 12 bases in between. The length of the CDR3 is 15 residues. CDR3 residues: CASSFRDNVNQPQHF. The CDR3 region has the DNA TGTGCCAGCAGCTTTCGAGACAACGTCAATCAGCCCCAGCATTTT.

The chain has TRBV5-5 and TRBJ1-2, with TRBD1 matching over 10 bases. J was trimmed by 5 bases and V by 4 bases; bases with no gene match: 8. Germline-derived CDR1 and CDR2 are SGHKS and YYEKEE (reference sequence). The length of the CDR3 is 15 residues. The DNA of the CDR3 is TGTGCCAGCAGCGGGAGACAGGGGGCGGATTATGGCTACACCTTC. Its translation is CASSGRQGADYGYTF.

This clone appeared a single time. Given the absence of the conserved phenylalanine or tryptophan at the CDR3 end, a read error is likely. The DNA is omitted, as the CDR3 cannot be located on it reliably, and the CDR3 follows TCRdb's listing. The V call is TRBV10-3, the J call TRBJ1-1; the DNA was not used to check the table's D call, TRBD1. The CDR3 is 14 amino acids in total, end residues counted. Looked up from germline, CDR1 is ENHRY and CDR2 is SYGVKD. CDR3 in amino acids: CAIRGSTGPFGFSL.

This clone was recorded once. The chain combines TRBV7-2 with TRBJ2-5; the match to TRBD2 covers 11 bases. V was pared by 5 bases and J by 1 base, with 3 bases of the junction left unmatched. The CDR3 covers 15 residues. Germline CDR1 reads SGHTA; CDR2 reads FQGNSA. CDR3 sequence (DNA): TGTGCCAGCAGCCCCGGACTAGCGGGCCAAGAGACCCAGTACTTC. Protein: CASSPGLAGQETQYF.

This sequence joins TRBV18 and TRBJ1-4, with D tentatively TRBD1 (5 bases). The CDR3 spans 15 residues. Germline CDR1 is KGHSH and CDR2 is LQKENI. The V end was cut by 3 bases, the J end by 3 bases, with 11 bases between. The CDR3 sequence: CASSPTGGSNEKLFF. As DNA, the CDR3 is TGTGCCAGCTCACCCACAGGAGGGTCTAATGAAAAACTGTTTTTT.

V is TRBV9 and J is TRBJ1-5; D not certain. The CDR3 is 15 residues long. V was shortened by 0 bases and J by 3 bases, with 10 bases between the two germline ends. Germline V gene sequence: CDR1 SGDLS, CDR2 YYNGEE. CDR3 nucleotide sequence: TGTGCCAGCAGCGTAGGACCATCCTTCAATCAGCCCCAGCATTTT. Its protein is CASSVGPSFNQPQHF.

V usage is TRBV27 and J usage is TRBJ2-7; 7 bases match TRBD1. From germline, CDR1 is MNHEY and CDR2 SMNVEV (reference sequence). The CDR3 has 16 amino acids. Unmatched junction bases numbered 13, after V lost 5 bases and J lost 3 bases. CDR3 DNA: TGTGCCAGCAGTATTAACGCCGGGACAGCAGTCTACGAGCAGTACTTC. This codes for CASSINAGTAVYEQYF.

The chain couples TRBV4-2 to TRBJ1-2; D call uncertain. Germline V gives CDR1 LGHNA, CDR2 YNFKEQ. The CDR3 is 16 amino acids. Trimming took off 0 bases at V and 0 bases at J, with 11 bases between the two ends. CDR3 protein: CASSQEGGVPNYGYTF. For the CDR3, the DNA is TGTGCCAGCAGCCAAGAAGGTGGGGTACCTAACTATGGCTACACCTTC.

Only one count was recorded for this clone. J is TRBJ1-1 and V is TRBV6-6; the D gene is possibly TRBD1 (6 bases). This CDR3 region has 15 residues. Germline V gene lookup returns CDR1 MNHNY and CDR2 SVGAGI (reference sequence). V lost 5 bases and J 0 bases, leaving 13 bases between the germline ends. DNA of the CDR3: TGTGCCAGCAGTCAACAACAGGGAGTGAACACTGAAGCTTTCTTT. This encodes CASSQQQGVNTEAFF.

This clone showed up just once. For the CDR3, the DNA is TGTGCCAGCGGGGGGACCGCCGGGACAGGGGATGAAAAACTGTTTTTT. Encoded protein: CASGGTAGTGDEKLFF. The chain recombines TRBV9 with TRBJ1-4, with TRBD1 matching 10 bases. This CDR3 is 16 amino acids long. Germline V lookup: CDR1 SGDLS, CDR2 YYNGEE. J gave up 6 bases and V 7 bases, and 12 bases lay outside the gene matches.

This chain links TRBV5-1 with TRBJ1-2; D possibly corresponds to TRBD1 (5 bases). Trimming left V 7 bases short and J 2 bases short, with 12 bases between. This CDR3 region has 13 residues. Germline CDR1 reads SGHRS; CDR2 reads YFSETQ. CDR3 in amino acids: CASALQENYGYTF. As DNA, the CDR3 is TGCGCCAGCGCGCTACAGGAGAACTATGGCTACACCTTC.

The V gene is TRBV7-8, the J gene TRBJ1-5; 7 nucleotides match TRBD1. This CDR3 has 17 amino acids. Unmatched junction bases numbered 12, after V lost 6 bases and J lost 1 base. CDR1 SGHVS and CDR2 FQNEAQ come from the germline V gene. CDR3 residues: CASSPVNRGESNQPQHF. CDR3 nucleotides: TGTGCCAGCAGTCCTGTGAACAGGGGAGAAAGCAATCAGCCCCAGCATTTT.

The chain recombines TRBV7-9 with TRBJ1-6; 7 bases are shared with TRBD1. This CDR3 has 16 residues. Trimming cost V 5 bases and J 5 bases; bases outside gene matches: 9. Germline V gene lookup returns CDR1 SEHNR and CDR2 FQNEAQ (reference sequence). CDR3 loop: CASSPWGQTDNSPLHF. CDR3 nucleotide sequence: TGTGCCAGCAGCCCATGGGGACAGACTGATAATTCACCCCTCCACTTT.

The V call is TRBV5-4, the J call TRBJ1-1; TRBD1 agrees at 7 bases. CDR1 and CDR2 from the germline V gene are SGHNT and YYREEE (reference sequence). Trimming took 0 bases from V and 2 from J; bases not matched to a gene: 10. The CDR3 loop spans 17 amino acids. The CDR3 spells CASSLDVGGRGNTEAFF. The CDR3 region has the DNA TGTGCCAGCAGCTTGGATGTAGGGGGCCGGGGAAACACTGAAGCTTTCTTT.

The rearrangement uses TRBV10-3 and TRBJ1-2, with 8 bases lining up with TRBD1. The germline CDR1 and CDR2 sequences are ENHRY and SYGVKD. The CDR3 runs 14 residues. The trim removed 4 bases at V and 7 bases at J, leaving 8 bases unmatched. CDR3 loop: CAISGGQESSGYTF. CDR3 nucleotide sequence: TGTGCCATCAGTGGGGGACAGGAATCGAGTGGCTACACCTTC.

On this clone: One junction end disagrees with the germline gene, perhaps due to a read error. The V gene is TRBV7-9, the J gene TRBJ1-3; perhaps TRBD1 as D (5 bases). The CDR3 is 14 amino acids. Per germline, CDR1 SEHNR and CDR2 FQNEAQ (reference sequence). CDR3 region: CASSSQGSGTTIYF. In nucleotides, the CDR3 is TGTGCCAGCAGCTCTCAGGGCTCGGGAACCACCATATATTTT.

This sequence joins TRBV4-1 and TRBJ1-2; D is unclear. The CDR3 is made up of 17 amino acids. Germline lookup yields CDR1 MGHRA and CDR2 YSYEKL. V lost 1 base and J lost 1, with 16 bases in between. The CDR3 loop is CASSQVSRVEGNYGYTF. DNA of the CDR3: TGCGCCAGCAGCCAAGTAAGCAGAGTAGAGGGTAACTATGGCTACACCTTC.

The chain uses TRBV7-9 and TRBJ2-3; D is uncertain. V lost 3 bases to trimming and J lost 3 bases, with 19 bases between them. This CDR3 is 17 amino acids long. The V gene's germline CDR1 is SEHNR and CDR2 FQNEAQ (reference sequence). DNA of the CDR3: TGTGCCAGCAGCTTGAGCGTCACCACTTTCTTGACAGATACGCAGTATTTT. It specifies CASSLSVTTFLTDTQYF.

The chain combines TRBV27 with TRBJ2-2; D might be TRBD2 (6 bases). Germline V gene data show CDR1 as MNHEY and CDR2 as SMNVEV (reference sequence). V lost 3 bases to trimming and J lost 0 bases, with 11 bases between them. This CDR3 region has 16 residues. Here the CDR3 reads CASSFLGLANTGELFF. The DNA of the CDR3 is TGTGCCAGCAGTTTCCTGGGACTCGCGAACACCGGGGAGCTGTTTTTT.

V gene TRBV13 combines with J gene TRBJ2-7; 9 bases line up with TRBD2. The V gene end was trimmed by 0 bases and the J gene end by 7 bases; junction bases not matched to a gene: 7. Looked up from germline, CDR1 is PRHDT and CDR2 is FYEKMQ (reference sequence). The CDR3 length is 15 residues. The CDR3 sequence: CASSLGAGGLVEQYF. CDR3 DNA sequence: TGTGCCAGCAGCTTAGGAGCGGGGGGTCTGGTTGAGCAGTACTTC.